This T cell receptor beta chain was documented in a study of blood T cell repertoires in COVID-19. This clone has just one count. CDR1 and CDR2 from the germline V gene are SGHRS and YFSETQ. CDR3 size: 16 residues. With 6 bases removed from V and 0 bases from J, the gap between germline ends came to 19 bases. Ages ranged from about 18 to 100 years, with residence in fewer than 25 US areas. A COVID-19 case was met by exposed participants within 2 weeks before study entry. Only in-frame clones appear in the TCRdb table, and some are missing; sequencing was by immunoSEQ multiplex PCR. The profile covers approximately 220,000 clones, with 83% appearing a single time and about 3.8% taken by the ten largest.

Specimen: PBMCs or T cells enriched from blood (not recorded which). The chain has TRBV5-1 and TRBJ2-7; weak D call: TRBD1 (6 bases). The TCR sequence derives from a woman in her forties who had been exposed to COVID-19. The CDR3, as DNA: TGCGCCAGCACTCCGGGCGGGTCCAGGGGCTCCTACGAGCAGTACTTC. Translation gives CASTPGGSRGSYEQYF.